These 12 T cell receptor beta chains were sequenced from one sample in a study of CD8 T cells in ankylosing spondylitis. Which antigens these TCRs recognize remains unknown. Overall study results and limits: For ankylosing spondylitis blood, a TCR beta motif of several highly homologous variants appeared characteristic.

TCRdb ran MiXCR on the 5' RACE reads and lists one entry per CDR3 protein. The sample holds around 540,000 distinct CDR3 sequences, about an eighth seen once. What was sequenced was blood, either unsorted or a sorted T cell fraction (not recorded which). The receptors stem from a male donor with ankylosing spondylitis.

This sequence joins TRBV5-1 and TRBJ1-3, with no clear D. The CDR3 is 14 residues long. Trimming took 3 bases from V and 4 from J, leaving 11 bases between them. The germline V gene encodes CDR1 SGHRS and CDR2 YFSETQ. CDR3 in DNA: TGCGCCAGCAGCTGGGGTCCTGGGGGAAACACCATATATTTT. Translating it yields CASSWGPGGNTIYF.

This sequence joins TRBV29-1 and TRBJ2-5, with D possibly called TRBD1 or TRBD2 (6 bases each). The CDR3 spans 12 residues. The germline V gene has CDR1 SQVTM and CDR2 ANQGSEA. The V gene lost 8 bases and the J gene lost 5 bases, with 15 bases spanning the gap. CDR3 loop: CSPRGAGETQYF. Here the CDR3 DNA reads TGCAGCCCGAGGGGGGCCGGGGAGACCCAGTACTTC.

V and J are TRBV12-3 or TRBV12-4 and TRBJ2-1, with 15 bases matching TRBD2. CDR3 length: 17 residues. Trimming removed 6 bases from V and 0 bases from J; junction bases left unmatched: 3. CDR3 region: CASRGTSGRFSYNEQFF. The DNA for the CDR3 is TGTGCCAGCAGGGGGACTAGCGGGAGGTTCTCCTACAATGAGCAGTTCTTC.

This chain connects TRBV18 to TRBJ2-7; 9 bases agree with TRBD1. This CDR3 region has 13 residues. Germline CDR1 is KGHSH and CDR2 is LQKENI. J was trimmed by 6 bases and V by 3 bases; bases with no gene match: 3. The CDR3: CASSPETGGEQYF. In nucleotides, the CDR3 is TGTGCCAGCTCACCCGAGACAGGGGGCGAGCAGTACTTC.

This clonotype appeared a few times. V gene TRBV11-3 combines with J gene TRBJ2-3, with a tentative D call TRBD2 (5 bases). This CDR3 has 17 amino acids. The V gene's germline CDR1 is SGHNT and CDR2 YENEEA. Trimming shortened V by 1 base and J by 6 bases, and 20 bases separated the two germline ends. The CDR3 DNA is TGTGCCAGCAGCTTAGTTAGTTTTCACGGGGTCGCGGATACGCAGTATTTT. Amino acid sequence: CASSLVSFHGVADTQYF.

The rearrangement uses TRBV10-3 and TRBJ1-2, with D tentatively TRBD1 (5 bases). The CDR3 runs to 14 residues. V was shortened by 3 bases and J by 4 bases, with 12 bases between the two germline ends. The germline V gene has CDR1 ENHRY and CDR2 SYGVKD. CDR3 in DNA: TGTGCCATCAGTGAAGGGGAAAACGGCTATGGCTACACCTTC. Protein sequence: CAISEGENGYGYTF.

This clonotype was seen ten or more times. Written as DNA, the CDR3 is TGCAGCGTTGTTGGGGTATGGGAGACCCAGTACTTC. Translating it yields CSVVGVWETQYF. This chain links TRBV29-1 with TRBJ2-5, with unresolved D. Trimming took 4 bases from V and 5 from J, leaving 11 bases between them. The CDR3 sequence is 12 residues long. Germline assignment: CDR1 SQVTM and CDR2 ANQGSEA.

Comment on this clonotype: At one of its ends the junction is not consistent with the germline gene, which may arise from a read error. The V and J genes are TRBV6-1 and TRBJ2-5; 8 positions agree with TRBD1. Per germline, CDR1 MNHNS and CDR2 SASEGT. The CDR3 is 13 amino acids. The CDR3 protein is CASSTGTGETQCF. For the CDR3, the DNA is TGTGCCAGCAGTACCGGGACAGGAGAGACCCAGTGCTTC.

This clonotype was detected only a few times. The chain is built from TRBV14 and TRBJ1-1, with no clear D. CDR1 SGHDN and CDR2 FVKESK come from the germline V gene. The V and J ends lost 0 bases and 0 bases respectively, with 5 bases between them. This CDR3 contains 14 residues. The CDR3: CASSQDLVNTEAFF. The CDR3 nucleotides are TGTGCCAGCAGCCAAGATTTGGTGAACACTGAAGCTTTCTTT. The variable domain in full, with the rest retrieved from reference TRBV14 and TRBJ1-1, is EAGVTQFPSHSVIEKGQTVTLRCDPISGHDNLYWYRRVMGKEIKFLLHFVKESKQDESGMPNNRFLAERTGGTYSTLKVQPAELEDSGVYFCASSQDLVNTEAFFGQGTRLTVV.

This clonotype was recorded a few times. The CDR3 region is CASSLVQNNYGYTF. The CDR3 DNA follows: TGTGCCAGCAGCTTAGTACAGAATAACTATGGCTACACCTTC. This chain joins TRBV7-2 and TRBJ1-2; D is unresolved. V lost 1 base, J lost 1 base, and 7 bases lay in between. CDR1 and CDR2 (germline): SGHTA, FQGNSA. This CDR3 is built from 14 residues.

The V call is TRBV30, the J call TRBJ1-1; perhaps TRBD1 as D (5 bases). Per the germline V gene, CDR1 is GTSNPN and CDR2 is SVGIG (reference sequence). With 2 bases removed from V and 4 bases from J, the gap between germline ends came to 14 bases. The CDR3 runs 14 residues. The CDR3 DNA follows: TGTGCCTGGAGTCGGGACCTTGGGGGCACTGAAGCTTTCTTT. Amino acids: CAWSRDLGGTEAFF.

This clonotype was counted many times. The J gene is TRBJ2-5, the V gene TRBV12-3 or TRBV12-4; D is unclear. The V end was cut by 3 bases, the J end by 6 bases, with 8 bases between. The length of the CDR3 is 12 residues. The CDR3 bases are TGTGCCAGCAGTTTCCAACTCCAGACCCAGTACTTC. Protein product: CASSFQLQTQYF.